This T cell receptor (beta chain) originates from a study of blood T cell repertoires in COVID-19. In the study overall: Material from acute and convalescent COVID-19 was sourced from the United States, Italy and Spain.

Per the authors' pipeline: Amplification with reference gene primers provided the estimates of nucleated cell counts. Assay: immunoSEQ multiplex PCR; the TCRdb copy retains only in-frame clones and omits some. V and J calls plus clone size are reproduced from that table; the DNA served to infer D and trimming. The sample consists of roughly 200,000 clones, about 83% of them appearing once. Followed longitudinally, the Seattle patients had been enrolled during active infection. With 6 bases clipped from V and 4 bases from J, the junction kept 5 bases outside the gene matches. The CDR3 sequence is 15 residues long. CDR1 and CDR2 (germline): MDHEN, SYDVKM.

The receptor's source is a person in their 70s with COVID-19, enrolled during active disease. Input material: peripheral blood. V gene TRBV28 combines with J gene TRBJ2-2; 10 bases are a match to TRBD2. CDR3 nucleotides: TGTGCCAGCAGGGTCAGCGGGAGGGGCACCGGGGAGCTGTTTTTT. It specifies CASRVSGRGTGELFF.